The clone carrying this TCR beta chain has ten or more counts. The sample is drawn from a study of T cells in Graves' hyperthyroidism and ophthalmopathy. Study background: Peripheral blood specimens were obtained at initial diagnosis, prior to any treatment.

CDR1 is MDHEN, CDR2 SYDVKM, per germline. After removal of 6 bases from V and 8 bases from J, the junction contained 10 bases not matched to a gene. This CDR3 has 14 residues. The TCR beta CDR3 regions underwent amplification using RNA transcripts as the source. Carried out on the TCR CDR3, a first-round RT-PCR used the HTBI primer set. Each CDR3 protein is one row after TCRdb ran MiXCR on the multiplex PCR reads. The sample shows 250,000 to 300,000 distinct CDR3 sequences, over 15% of them seen only once. Uncontrolled infection, other autoimmune disease, pregnancy and lactation each barred patients from inclusion. Out of less than 12 ml of fresh peripheral blood came the PBMCs.

The source material was blood. This receptor was identified in a woman between 55 and 75 years old with Graves' ophthalmopathy. V usage is TRBV28 and J usage is TRBJ1-2; TRBD1 matches 9 bases. As DNA, the CDR3 is TGTGCCAGCAGGGGACAGGGAGAAGTCTGGGGCTACACCTTC. It is translated as CASRGQGEVWGYTF.